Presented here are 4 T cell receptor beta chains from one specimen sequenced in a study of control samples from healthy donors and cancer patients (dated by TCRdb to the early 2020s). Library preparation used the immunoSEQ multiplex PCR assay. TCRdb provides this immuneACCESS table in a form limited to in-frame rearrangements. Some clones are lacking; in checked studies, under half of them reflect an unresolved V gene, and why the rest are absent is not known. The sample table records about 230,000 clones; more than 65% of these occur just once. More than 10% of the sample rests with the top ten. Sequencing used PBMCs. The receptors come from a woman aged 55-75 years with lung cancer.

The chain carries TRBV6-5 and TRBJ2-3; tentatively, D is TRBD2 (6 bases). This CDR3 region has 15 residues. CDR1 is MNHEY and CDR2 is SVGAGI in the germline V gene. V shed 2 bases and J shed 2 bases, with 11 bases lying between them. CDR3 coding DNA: TGTGCCAGCAGTTACGGGCTAGCGAACACAGATACGCAGTATTTT. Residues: CASSYGLANTDTQYF.

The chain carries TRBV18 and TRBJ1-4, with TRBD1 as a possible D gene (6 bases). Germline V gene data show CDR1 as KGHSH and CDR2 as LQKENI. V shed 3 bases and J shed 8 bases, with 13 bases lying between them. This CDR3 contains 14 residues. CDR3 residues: CASSPQGTSEKLFF. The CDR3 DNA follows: TGTGCCAGCTCACCCCAGGGGACTTCAGAAAAACTGTTTTTT. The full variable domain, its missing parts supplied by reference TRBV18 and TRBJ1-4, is NAGVMQNPRHLVRRRGQEARLRCSPMKGHSHVYWYRQLPEEGLKFMVYLQKENIIDESGMPKERFSAEFPKEGPSILRIQQVVRGDSAAYFCASSPQGTSEKLFFGSGTQLSVL.

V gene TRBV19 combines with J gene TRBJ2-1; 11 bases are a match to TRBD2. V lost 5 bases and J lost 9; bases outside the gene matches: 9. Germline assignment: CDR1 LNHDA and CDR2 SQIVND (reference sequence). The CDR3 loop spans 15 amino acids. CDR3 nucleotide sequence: TGTGCCAGTAGTTCTCGCCTAGCGGGAGGAAGTGAGCAGTTCTTC. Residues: CASSSRLAGGSEQFF.

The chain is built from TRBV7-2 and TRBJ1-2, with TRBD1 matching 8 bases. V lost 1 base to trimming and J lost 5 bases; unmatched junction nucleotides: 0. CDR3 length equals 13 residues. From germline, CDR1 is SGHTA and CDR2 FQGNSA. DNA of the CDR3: TGTGCCAGCAGCTTAGACAGGGGGTATGGCTACACCTTC. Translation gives CASSLDRGYGYTF. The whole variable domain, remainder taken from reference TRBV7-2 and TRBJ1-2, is GAGVSQSPSNKVTEKGKDVELRCDPISGHTALYWYRQSLGQGLEFLIYFQGNSAPDKSGLPSDRFSAERTGGSVSTLTIQRTQQEDSAVYLCASSLDRGYGYTFGSGTRLTVV.